These 7 T cell receptor beta chains were sequenced from one sample in a study of PD-L1 blockade in urothelial cancer. This table comes from immunoSEQ multiplex PCR, and its TCRdb copy is limited to in-frame clones, with some not included. The repertoire holds more than 45,000 clones, with about 90% as singletons. Specimen: PBMCs, collected around atezolizumab (anti-PD-L1) treatment. The origin of the receptors is a man aged 55 to 70 with urothelial cancer.

This sequence joins TRBV30 and TRBJ2-5; weak D call: TRBD1 (5 bases). CDR3 length: 14 amino acids. The germline V gene encodes CDR1 GTSNPN and CDR2 SVGIG (reference sequence). V was trimmed by 2 bases and J by 2 bases, leaving 12 bases between them. As DNA, the CDR3 is TGTGCCTGGAGTTCCATACAGGATCAAGAGACCCAGTACTTC. Its protein product is CAWSSIQDQETQYF.

The rearrangement joins TRBV27 to TRBJ1-2; 9 nucleotides align to TRBD1. CDR3 length: 13 residues. Germline CDR1 reads MNHEY; CDR2 reads SMNVEV (reference sequence). The J segment lost 7 bases and the V segment lost 5 bases, leaving 5 bases of the junction unmatched. The CDR3 protein is CASSEGQGIGYTF. CDR3 nucleotide sequence: TGTGCCAGCAGTGAGGGACAGGGAATTGGCTACACCTTC.

With regard to this clone: One end of the junction fails to match germline, which may point to a read error. The chain carries TRBV29-1 and TRBJ1-1; D call uncertain. This CDR3 has 13 amino acids. Germline CDR1 is SQVTM and CDR2 is ANQGSEA. The CDR3 DNA is TGCAGCGTTGGTCGGGAGACGAACACTGGAGCTTTCTTT. It codes for CSVGRETNTGAFF.

This chain uses TRBV4-1 with TRBJ2-7; 9 bases are a match to TRBD2. The CDR3 loop spans 18 amino acids. Germline V gene data show CDR1 as MGHRA and CDR2 as YSYEKL. V lost 0 bases and J lost 2; bases outside the gene matches: 11. The CDR3 DNA sequence: TGCGCCAGCAGCCAAGAGGCTGCTAGCGGGGAATGGACCTACGAGCAGTACTTC. Translation gives CASSQEAASGEWTYEQYF.

The V gene is TRBV7-9, the J gene TRBJ2-5; unclear D gene. Trimming removed 5 bases from V and 1 base from J, with 14 bases in between. The CDR3 consists of 15 residues. Germline loops: CDR1 SEHNR, CDR2 FQNEAQ (reference sequence). The CDR3 region is CASSPLGQLQETQYF. CDR3 in DNA: TGTGCCAGCAGCCCCCTTGGGCAGCTCCAAGAGACCCAGTACTTC. Using reference TRBV7-9 and TRBJ2-5 for the parts outside the CDR3, the full variable domain is DTGVSQNPRHKITKRGQNVTFRCDPISEHNRLYWYRQTLGQGPEFLTYFQNEAQLEKSRLLSDRFSAERPKGSFSTLEIQRTEQGDSAMYLCASSPLGQLQETQYFGPGTRLLVL.

CDR3 loop: CASRASGRVNTGELFF. The CDR3 DNA reads as TGTGCCAGCAGGGCTAGCGGGAGAGTAAACACCGGGGAGCTGTTTTTT. V gene TRBV11-2 combines with J gene TRBJ2-2, with TRBD2 matching over 10 bases. The CDR3 totals 16 residues. CDR1 is SGHAT, CDR2 FQNNGV, per germline. V shed 6 bases, J shed 2 bases, and the junction held 6 bases outside the gene matches.

The chain couples TRBV7-9 to TRBJ1-2; 9 nucleotides agree with TRBD1. The CDR3 contains 15 residues. Trimming at V came to 3 bases and at J to 3 bases, leaving 5 bases not matched to a gene. The germline CDR1 and CDR2 sequences are SEHNR and FQNEAQ (reference sequence). CDR3 sequence (DNA): TGTGCCAGCAGCTTTTCTACAGGGGGCGACTATGGCTACACCTTC. This gives the protein CASSFSTGGDYGYTF.